The 22 T cell receptor beta chains listed next were all sequenced from one sample in a study of blood T cell repertoires in COVID-19 (dated by TCRdb to the early 2020s). The library was prepared using the immunoSEQ multiplex PCR assay. TCRdb re-hosts the immuneACCESS table, in-frame sequences only. Its copies lack some clones; in the studies checked, an unresolved V gene accounts for under half of them, and the cause for the rest is not known. Across this sample there are around 160,000 clones, with about 92% seen only once. The top ten clones comprise roughly a sixth of the sample. Sequencing used peripheral blood. The receptors originated from a man between 60 and 75 years old with active or convalescent COVID-19.

The rearrangement joins TRBV5-1 to TRBJ1-6; 7 bases map to TRBD1. The CDR3 has 13 residues. Losses at the gene ends were 4 bases for V and 7 bases for J; bases not matched to a gene: 2. Per germline, CDR1 SGHRS and CDR2 YFSETQ. CDR3 region: CASSDRANSPLHF. In nucleotides, the CDR3 is TGCGCCAGCAGCGACAGGGCAAATTCACCCCTCCACTTT.

V is TRBV4-2 and J is TRBJ1-1; TRBD1 matches at 12 bases. This CDR3 spans 14 amino acids. Trimming removed 5 bases from V and 9 bases from J; junction bases left unmatched: 7. Germline CDR1 LGHNA, CDR2 YNFKEQ. This CDR3 is CASSFPGQGAKAFF. In DNA, the CDR3 is TGTGCCAGCAGCTTTCCGGGACAGGGGGCTAAAGCTTTCTTT.

The rearrangement links TRBV11-2 to TRBJ2-1; 10 positions agree with TRBD2. The junction had 5 bases not matched to a gene; V was cut back by 6 bases and J by 3 bases. CDR1 SGHAT and CDR2 FQNNGV come from the germline V gene. There are 15 residues in the CDR3. In DNA form, the CDR3 reads TGTGCCAGCAGGAGAGAGCGGGGGGGCTACAATGAGCAGTTCTTC. Protein: CASRRERGGYNEQFF.

The chain combines TRBV18 with TRBJ1-6; D ambiguous. Germline CDR1 and CDR2: KGHSH and LQKENI. Trimming shortened V by 6 bases and J by 6 bases, and 12 bases separated the two germline ends. The length of the CDR3 is 14 residues. CDR3 in DNA: TGTGCCAGCTCCCATCGGGAAGTTAATTCACCCCTCCACTTT. Amino acids: CASSHREVNSPLHF.

The gene calls are TRBV5-1 and TRBJ2-7; 7 nucleotides match TRBD1. Germline lookup yields CDR1 SGHRS and CDR2 YFSETQ. J lost 3 bases, V lost 0 bases, and 9 bases had no gene match. The CDR3 length is 16 residues. DNA of the CDR3: TGCGCCAGCAGCTTGGCCGCGACAGGGTTAAGCTACGAGCAGTACTTC. Protein sequence: CASSLAATGLSYEQYF.

This chain connects TRBV6-5 to TRBJ2-7; 9 nucleotides agree with TRBD1. The CDR3 has 15 amino acids. CDR1 MNHEY and CDR2 SVGAGI come from the germline V gene. V shed 0 bases and J 2 bases; nucleotides not matched to a gene: 2. The CDR3 spells CASSYSGTGPYEQYF. The CDR3 coding sequence is TGTGCCAGCAGTTACTCGGGGACAGGGCCCTACGAGCAGTACTTC.

The chain joins TRBV7-2 to TRBJ2-5; TRBD1 aligns across 8 bases. The CDR3 is made up of 14 amino acids. With V trimmed by 2 bases and J by 5 bases, 4 bases remained unmatched. Germline CDR1 SGHTA, CDR2 FQGNSA. CDR3 sequence reads: CASSLTRGRETQYF. The CDR3 DNA reads TGTGCCAGCAGCTTAACCAGGGGGCGCGAGACCCAGTACTTC.

The chain recombines TRBV7-2 with TRBJ2-2; maybe TRBD2 (6 bases). Between the trimmed V and J ends, which lost 8 bases and 15 bases, there was a span of 19 bases. CDR3 size: 12 residues. From germline, CDR1 is SGHTA and CDR2 FQGNSA. The CDR3 DNA reads as TGTGCCAGCCGAAGGAGGGACCCCAGGTTGTTTTTT. It translates to CASRRRDPRLFF.

The rearrangement links TRBV2 to TRBJ1-2; TRBD1 agrees at 8 bases. The CDR3 has 14 residues. The V segment lost 6 bases and the J segment 4 bases; nucleotides outside the gene matches: 7. Germline V gene sequence: CDR1 SNHLY, CDR2 FYNNEI. CDR3 coding DNA: TGTGCCAGCAGCGCAGGGGGCCCAGGCTATGGCTACACCTTC. Amino acids: CASSAGGPGYGYTF.

In this sample, this clone turned up once. This rearrangement joins TRBV5-4 to TRBJ2-2, with D maybe TRBD1 (5 bases). The CDR3 contains 15 residues. Germline lookup yields CDR1 SGHNT and CDR2 YYREEE (reference sequence). V was cut by 0 bases and J by 0 bases, with 6 bases left in between. CDR3 nucleotides: TGTGCCAGCAGCTTGGGACAGTCGAACACCGGGGAGCTGTTTTTT. Its translation is CASSLGQSNTGELFF.

CDR3 nucleotides: TGTGCCAGCAGCTTACAGCAGGGTCTTAATTCACCCCTCCACTTT. Amino acids: CASSLQQGLNSPLHF. The chain links TRBV6-5 to TRBJ1-6; TRBD1 is a possible D gene (5 bases). Per germline, CDR1 MNHEY and CDR2 SVGAGI. Trimming removed 6 bases from V and 6 bases from J, with 15 bases in between. This CDR3 contains 15 residues.

The chain carries TRBV2 and TRBJ2-1, with TRBD2 matching over 7 bases. The CDR3 contains 16 residues. V was clipped by 2 bases and J by 1 base; unmatched bases: 5. Germline V gene lookup returns CDR1 SNHLY and CDR2 FYNNEI. Here the CDR3 DNA reads TGTGCCAGCAGTGAAAACGGCGGGAGTTCCTACAATGAGCAGTTCTTC. The encoded protein is CASSENGGSSYNEQFF.

This chain connects TRBV2 to TRBJ1-5, with 7 bases that match TRBD1. The CDR3 covers 17 residues. V lost 4 bases, J lost 6 bases, and 15 bases stayed unmatched. Germline V lookup: CDR1 SNHLY, CDR2 FYNNEI. Written as DNA, the CDR3 is TGTGCCAGCAGTGGGTTTACTGTCAGGGGGTTCGGTCAGCCCCAGCATTTT. Amino acid sequence: CASSGFTVRGFGQPQHF.

The CDR3 spells CSASSSQFATNEKLFF. CDR3 nucleotide sequence: TGCAGTGCTAGTAGTTCGCAGTTTGCAACTAATGAAAAACTGTTTTTT. V usage is TRBV20-1 and J usage is TRBJ1-4; no reliable D call. Germline V lookup: CDR1 DFQATT, CDR2 SNEGSKA (reference sequence). The ends were cut back, 3 bases at V and 0 bases at J, with 14 bases in the middle. The CDR3 is 16 amino acids.

The gene calls are TRBV7-2 and TRBJ2-3; no clear D gene. V lost 5 bases and J lost 0, with 12 bases in between. Per germline, CDR1 SGHTA and CDR2 FQGNSA. CDR3 length: 15 residues. The CDR3 DNA follows: TGTGCCAGCAGCCTAGTCTCCCTTAGCACAGATACGCAGTATTTT. Translating gives CASSLVSLSTDTQYF.

The J gene is TRBJ1-4, the V gene TRBV5-1; 9 bases are shared with TRBD1. The CDR3 covers 15 residues. CDR1 is SGHRS, CDR2 YFSETQ, per germline. J was trimmed by 6 bases and V by 5 bases; bases with no gene match: 8. The CDR3 loop is CASSSLDRGDEKLFF. CDR3 sequence (DNA): TGCGCCAGCAGTTCCCTGGACAGGGGTGATGAAAAACTGTTTTTT.

J is TRBJ2-7 and V is TRBV28, with 8 bases aligning to TRBD1. Looked up from germline, CDR1 is MDHEN and CDR2 is SYDVKM. J was trimmed by 3 bases and V by 10 bases; bases with no gene match: 5. CDR3 length: 12 amino acids. CDR3 sequence (DNA): TGTGCCACTCAGGACAGGGACTACGAGCAGTACTTC. Translating gives CATQDRDYEQYF.

V usage is TRBV28 and J usage is TRBJ1-2; D gene unclear. V lost 3 bases to trimming and J lost 0 bases, with 8 bases between them. Per germline, CDR1 MDHEN and CDR2 SYDVKM. CDR3 length: 14 amino acids. CDR3 nucleotide sequence: TGTGCCAGCAGTTTCCAATTTTCTAACTATGGCTACACCTTC. It is translated as CASSFQFSNYGYTF.

The V call is TRBV7-6, the J call TRBJ1-2, with D uncertain. This CDR3 comprises 18 residues. Germline V gene sequence: CDR1 SGHVS, CDR2 FNYEAQ. The V end was cut by 2 bases, the J end by 3 bases, with 22 bases between. The chain's CDR3 is CASSLRSSLSSSHYGYTF. Here the CDR3 DNA reads TGTGCCAGCAGCTTAAGGTCTAGTCTATCGTCGTCGCACTATGGCTACACCTTC.

This clone turned up a few times. The V call is TRBV12-3 or TRBV12-4, the J call TRBJ1-3; D remains unclear. This CDR3 region has 13 residues. Trimming took 7 bases from V and 4 from J, leaving 11 bases between them. The CDR3: CASTNGGGNTIYF. CDR3 bases: TGTGCCAGCACCAACGGAGGAGGAAACACCATATATTTT.

The rearrangement joins TRBV5-4 to TRBJ2-5; maybe TRBD1 (6 bases). Germline CDR1 is SGHNT and CDR2 is YYREEE (reference sequence). V gave up 4 bases and J gave up 5 bases, with 15 bases separating them. This CDR3 has 14 amino acids. CDR3 region: CASSADRNSETQYF. CDR3 nucleotide sequence: TGTGCCAGCAGCGCAGACAGGAATTCGGAGACCCAGTACTTC.

The CDR3 region has the DNA TGTGCCAGCAGCCCCCATCTTGTAGCGGGCTACGAGCAGTACTTC. Translated, it gives CASSPHLVAGYEQYF. The chain is built from TRBV9 and TRBJ2-7, with 7 bases that match TRBD2. V trimming: 4 bases; J trimming: 3 bases; junction bases outside the gene matches: 10. The length of the CDR3 is 15 residues. Germline loops: CDR1 SGDLS, CDR2 YYNGEE.